This is a list of T cell receptor beta chains from one sample in a study of cytomegalovirus exposure and HLA in healthy donors. The method was immunoSEQ multiplex PCR; TCRdb's version includes in-frame clones alone and lacks a portion of them. Among roughly 120,000 clones listed, roughly 70% were seen once. The material sequenced was PBMCs. The receptors were gathered from a woman in her 40s in good health and CMV-seropositive. The CDR3 runs from the conserved cysteine through the conserved F or W. The D gene is left open where the match is weak. Clone size appears in some rows only: once, few, many, or a class for an expanded clone.

cdr3_aa,cdr3_nt,j_call,clone_size,d_call,v_call
CAWSVREQFF,TGTGCCTGGAGTGTCCGTGAGCAGTTCTTC,TRBJ2-1,NA,NA,TRBV30
CASSLESQGITEAFF,TGCGCCAGCAGCTTGGAATCACAGGGGATCACTGAAGCTTTCTTT,TRBJ1-1,NA,TRBD1,TRBV5-1
CASSSRLRLLSGNTIYF,TGTGCCAGCAGCTCGCGCTTAAGATTACTCTCTGGAAACACCATATATTTT,TRBJ1-3,once,NA,TRBV7-9
CASSPQYSNQPQHF,TGTGCCAGCAGTCCTCAGTATAGCAATCAGCCCCAGCATTTT,TRBJ1-5,NA,NA,TRBV28
CASKSGQGATGANVLTF,TGTGCCAGCAAATCGGGACAGGGGGCAACTGGGGCCAACGTCCTGACTTTC,TRBJ2-6,once,TRBD1,TRBV9
CASSFGGQGNEKLFF,TGTGCCAGCAGCTTCGGGGGACAGGGGAATGAAAAACTGTTTTTT,TRBJ1-4,NA,TRBD1,TRBV7-2
CASTTESSYEQYF,TGTGCCAGCACCACAGAGAGCTCCTACGAGCAGTACTTC,TRBJ2-7,few,NA,TRBV6-6
CASSFEKTEAFF,TGTGCCAGCAGTTTTGAGAAGACTGAAGCTTTCTTT,TRBJ1-1,few,NA,TRBV28
CASSPQGGTEAFF,TGTGCCAGCTCCCCACAGGGGGGGACTGAAGCTTTCTTT,TRBJ1-1,NA,TRBD1,TRBV18
CASSLRTSGTGELFF,TGTGCCAGCAGCCTTCGGACTAGCGGAACCGGGGAGCTGTTTTTT,TRBJ2-2,NA,TRBD2,TRBV2
CASSFRERYSVYGYTF,TGTGCCAGCAGTTTCAGGGAACGGTATTCGGTGTATGGCTACACCTTC,TRBJ1-2,NA,NA,TRBV28
CAWGGQGHQPQHF,TGTGCCTGGGGTGGACAGGGCCATCAGCCCCAGCATTTT,TRBJ1-5,few,TRBD1,TRBV30
CASSPLTGELFF,TGTGCCAGCAGTCCCCTCACCGGGGAGCTGTTTTTT,TRBJ2-2,NA,NA,TRBV27
CASSQDSLYLGNTIYF,TGCGCCAGCAGCCAAGATTCCCTCTACTTAGGAAACACCATATATTTT,TRBJ1-3,NA,NA,TRBV4-3
CASSLSPEENSPLHF,TGTGCCAGCAGTTTATCCCCAGAGGAAAATTCACCCCTCCACTTT,TRBJ1-6,NA,NA,TRBV27
CASSQDPGGVEQYF,TGCGCCAGCAGCCAAGATCCGGGAGGTGTCGAGCAGTACTTC,TRBJ2-7,few,TRBD2,TRBV4-3
CAISGGAGSYEQYF,TGTGCCATCAGTGGTGGGGCAGGCTCCTACGAGCAGTACTTC,TRBJ2-7,NA,NA,TRBV10-3
CASGADTEAFF,TGTGCCAGCGGGGCGGACACTGAAGCTTTCTTT,TRBJ1-1,few,NA,TRBV6-5
CASSPRKGPAETQYF,TGTGCCAGCAGCCCCCGGAAGGGGCCTGCAGAGACCCAGTACTTC,TRBJ2-5,NA,NA,TRBV7-2
CASSLRLDRGLGEAFF,TGTGCCAGCAGCTTAAGGCTAGACAGGGGGCTAGGTGAAGCTTTCTTT,TRBJ1-1,NA,TRBD1,TRBV11-2
CASSPTGQEDTGELFF,TGCGCCAGCAGCCCTACAGGACAGGAGGACACCGGGGAGCTGTTTTTT,TRBJ2-2,NA,TRBD1,TRBV4-1
CASSQQTGHEQFF,TGCGCCAGCAGCCAACAAACAGGGCATGAGCAGTTCTTC,TRBJ2-1,NA,NA,TRBV4-3
CAWSGGLAGTRSYNEQFF,TGTGCCTGGAGTGGCGGACTAGCGGGGACCCGCTCCTACAATGAGCAGTTCTTC,TRBJ2-1,NA,TRBD2,TRBV30
CASSQAVGGIETQYF,TGTGCCAGCAGCCAAGCCGTGGGGGGGATAGAGACCCAGTACTTC,TRBJ2-5,NA,TRBD2,TRBV14
CASTAGTGVYNEQFF,TGTGCCAGCACAGCAGGGACAGGAGTTTACAATGAGCAGTTCTTC,TRBJ2-1,NA,TRBD1,TRBV27
CASSPGLAYFYEQYF,TGTGCCAGCAGCCCGGGACTAGCGTATTTCTACGAGCAGTACTTC,TRBJ2-7,NA,TRBD2,TRBV28
CASQQPQHF,TGTGCCAGCCAGCAGCCCCAGCATTTT,TRBJ1-5,NA,NA,TRBV7-3
CASSYPQTGNYGYTF,TGTGCCAGCAGCTACCCACAGACAGGGAACTATGGCTACACCTTC,TRBJ1-2,NA,TRBD1,TRBV5-6
CTSSQVIGSGKYNEQFF,TGCACCAGCAGCCAAGTAATCGGTAGCGGGAAGTACAATGAGCAGTTCTTC,TRBJ2-1,NA,NA,TRBV1
CASSGGLAGGKETQYF,TGTGCCAGCAGTGGGGGACTAGCGGGGGGAAAAGAGACCCAGTACTTC,TRBJ2-5,NA,TRBD2,TRBV2
CASTAGTFSPGANVLTF,TGTGCCAGTACCGCCGGGACTTTCTCACCTGGGGCCAACGTCCTGACTTTC,TRBJ2-6,NA,NA,TRBV19
CSSTLGSGLAAEQFF,TGTTCCAGCACCCTCGGGTCCGGACTAGCAGCTGAGCAGTTCTTC,TRBJ2-1,NA,TRBD2,TRBV7-9
CASSWTGGAYEQYF,TGTGCCAGCAGTTGGACAGGGGGGGCCTACGAGCAGTACTTC,TRBJ2-7,NA,TRBD1,TRBV6-1
CASSGGTIGAGELFF,TGTGCCAGTAGCGGAGGGACGATTGGCGCCGGGGAGCTGTTTTTT,TRBJ2-2,few,NA,TRBV19
CASSSRNTGELFF,TGTGCCAGCAGTTCCCGGAACACCGGGGAGCTGTTTTTT,TRBJ2-2,NA,NA,TRBV27
CASSDSREVTFF,TGTGCCAGCAGTGACTCGCGGGAGGTTACTTTCTTT,TRBJ1-1,NA,NA,TRBV6-4
CASSHGLPVPLHNTEAFF,TGTGCCAGCAGCCATGGGCTGCCTGTGCCCCTACATAACACTGAAGCTTTCTTT,TRBJ1-1,NA,NA,TRBV4-2
CASSQAGTGGRVNTEAFF,TGCGCCAGCAGCCAAGCCGGGACAGGGGGTCGAGTTAACACTGAAGCTTTCTTT,TRBJ1-1,once,TRBD1,TRBV4-3
CASSQPDRDGQPQHF,TGCGCCAGCAGCCAACCAGACAGGGACGGTCAGCCCCAGCATTTT,TRBJ1-5,NA,TRBD1,TRBV4-1
CASTNPVKNEKLFF,TGTGCCAGCACCAACCCGGTTAAGAATGAAAAACTGTTTTTT,TRBJ1-4,NA,NA,TRBV7-9